The rows below give T cell receptor beta chains drawn from one sample of a study of T cell responses to AZD1222 COVID-19 vaccine. The protocol was immunoSEQ multiplex PCR, while the TCRdb copy is restricted to in-frame clones and leaves out a portion. The sample yields 120,000 to 150,000 clones, roughly 88% seen once. The input for sequencing was peripheral blood, taken on day 0 of AZD1222 vaccination. Receptors were obtained from an adult in good health. Each CDR3 is given with its conserved first and last residue. The D gene is left open where the match is weak. Clone size is shown for a subset of rows, as once, few, many or a class of expanded clone.

CASVSPGSWNGYTF	TGTGCCAGTGTCTCCCCTGGGTCTTGGAATGGCTACACCTTC	TRBJ1-2	NA	NA	TRBV25-1
CAISERGAGGQDTQYF	TGTGCCATCAGTGAGAGGGGAGCGGGGGGTCAAGATACGCAGTATTTT	TRBJ2-3	NA	TRBD2	TRBV10-3
CATSDGTRNQPQHF	TGTGCCACCAGTGACGGGACAAGAAATCAGCCCCAGCATTTT	TRBJ1-5	once	NA	TRBV24-1
CASSIRSSLREQYF	TGTGCCAGTAGTATACGGAGCTCCTTGAGGGAGCAGTACTTC	TRBJ2-7	NA	NA	TRBV19
CATALWNTEAFF	TGTGCCACCGCACTCTGGAACACTGAAGCTTTCTTT	TRBJ1-1	once	NA	TRBV2
CASTEGTNKHEQFF	TGTGCCAGCACCGAGGGGACCAACAAACATGAGCAGTTCTTC	TRBJ2-1	NA	NA	TRBV28
CASSQDAQSTDTQYF	TGTGCCAGCAGCCAAGATGCACAGAGCACAGATACGCAGTATTTT	TRBJ2-3	NA	NA	TRBV4-2
CASRRSDRGSVSPLHF	TGTGCCAGCCGGAGGTCGGACAGGGGGTCGGTATCACCCCTCCACTTT	TRBJ1-6	NA	TRBD1	TRBV2
CASSSLWGLDTEAFF	TGTGCCAGCAGCTCCCTCTGGGGGCTCGACACTGAAGCTTTCTTT	TRBJ1-1	NA	NA	TRBV5-6
CASSFLPAGGRADTQYF	TGTGCCAGCAGCTTCTTACCAGCGGGGGGGCGGGCAGATACGCAGTATTTT	TRBJ2-3	NA	TRBD2	TRBV7-2
CASLDLTNYGYTF	TGTGCCAGCTTGGACCTAACTAACTATGGCTACACCTTC	TRBJ1-2	NA	NA	TRBV28
CASSPQTEQYF	TGTGCCAGCTCACCTCAGACTGAACAGTACTTC	TRBJ2-5	NA	NA	TRBV18
CASGLGQGPYGYTF	TGCGCCAGCGGTTTAGGACAGGGCCCCTATGGCTACACCTTC	TRBJ1-2	NA	TRBD1	TRBV5-1
CASSPMTGGASDYGYTF	TGTGCCAGCTCACCGATGACAGGGGGCGCATCGGACTATGGCTACACCTTC	TRBJ1-2	NA	TRBD1	TRBV18
CASSYSPGQGYGYTF	TGTGCCAGCAGTTACTCCCCGGGACAGGGGTATGGCTACACCTTC	TRBJ1-2	NA	TRBD1	TRBV6-5
CASSRTGGEGYGYTF	TGTGCCAGCAGTCGGACAGGGGGCGAAGGGTATGGCTACACCTTC	TRBJ1-2	few	TRBD1	TRBV5-6
CAWSVLGTGGEKLFF	TGTGCCTGGAGTGTATTAGGTACAGGGGGGGAAAAACTGTTTTTT	TRBJ1-4	NA	TRBD1	TRBV30
CASSSGSNEKLFF	TGTGCCAGCAGCTCCGGTTCTAATGAAAAACTGTTTTTT	TRBJ1-4	NA	NA	TRBV5-5
CASSSHRQGWNQPQHF	TGTGCCAGCAGTTCGCACCGACAGGGATGGAATCAGCCCCAGCATTTT	TRBJ1-5	NA	TRBD1	TRBV28
CASSPDLNRDEAFF	TGTGCCAGCAGTCCTGACTTGAACAGGGATGAAGCTTTCTTT	TRBJ1-1	NA	NA	TRBV2
CASSLPTGIGEQYF	TGTGCCAGCAGCTTACCAACAGGGATTGGCGAGCAGTACTTC	TRBJ2-7	NA	NA	TRBV7-2
CASSQCWGGKTGAFF	TGCGCCAGCAGCCAGTGCTGGGGGGGCAAGACGGGCGCTTTCTTT	TRBJ1-1	NA	NA	TRBV23-1
CASSFMSTGGTEAFF	TGCGCCAGCAGCTTCATGAGTACAGGGGGAACTGAAGCTTTCTTT	TRBJ1-1	NA	TRBD1	TRBV5-1
CASSGRVTGELFF	TGTGCCAGCAGCGGCAGGGTTACCGGGGAGCTGTTTTTT	TRBJ2-2	once	NA	TRBV7-9
CASSPTPGGATEAFF	TGTGCCAGCTCCCCCACCCCGGGGGGGGCCACTGAAGCTTTCTTT	TRBJ1-1	NA	NA	TRBV18
CASSLRDRGDYGYTF	TGTGCCAGCAGCTTGAGGGACAGGGGCGACTATGGCTACACCTTC	TRBJ1-2	NA	TRBD1	TRBV7-9
CASQGQGAGGYTF	TGTGCCAGCCAAGGACAGGGGGCAGGAGGCTACACCTTC	TRBJ1-2	NA	TRBD1	TRBV18
CASSLMWDRETQYF	TGTGCCAGCAGCTTAATGTGGGACCGGGAGACCCAGTACTTC	TRBJ2-5	NA	NA	TRBV11-2
CASSLGQEAFF	TGTGCCAGCAGCTTGGGTCAGGAAGCTTTCTTT	TRBJ1-1	few	NA	TRBV5-4
CASSHGQGNYGYTF	TGTGCCAGCAGCCATGGACAGGGCAACTATGGCTACACCTTC	TRBJ1-2	NA	TRBD1	TRBV5-4
CASIPPLRNTEAFF	TGTGCCAGTATCCCACCTCTAAGGAACACTGAAGCTTTCTTT	TRBJ1-1	NA	NA	TRBV19
CASSYSKNTEAFF	TGTGCCAGCAGTTACTCTAAGAACACTGAAGCTTTCTTT	TRBJ1-1	NA	NA	TRBV6-5
CASSPVAGRDEQFF	TGTGCCAGCAGCCCGGTAGCGGGGAGAGATGAGCAGTTCTTC	TRBJ2-1	NA	TRBD2	TRBV25-1
CASTGGERTEAFF	TGCGCCAGCACAGGAGGGGAACGGACTGAAGCTTTCTTT	TRBJ1-1	few	NA	TRBV5-1
CASSLGTYGYNEQFF	TGTGCCAGCTCACTTGGGACCTACGGCTACAATGAGCAGTTCTTC	TRBJ2-1	NA	NA	TRBV18
CATQGVTNYGYTF	TGTGCCACCCAGGGGGTTACAAACTATGGCTACACCTTC	TRBJ1-2	NA	TRBD1	TRBV28
CASSPTGGWNQPQHF	TGCGCCAGCAGCCCAACAGGGGGCTGGAATCAGCCCCAGCATTTT	TRBJ1-5	NA	TRBD1	TRBV4-1
CASGEQGGSYEQYF	TGTGCCAGTGGGGAACAGGGGGGGTCCTACGAGCAGTACTTC	TRBJ2-7	NA	NA	TRBV19
CASSSFLGQAGEAFF	TGTGCCAGCAGCTCTTTTCTGGGGCAGGCGGGAGAAGCTTTCTTT	TRBJ1-1	NA	NA	TRBV5-6
CASSLRGSKVTEAFF	TGTGCCAGCAGCCTCCGGGGCTCGAAGGTGACTGAAGCTTTCTTT	TRBJ1-1	NA	NA	TRBV5-6
CASQGQGANTGELFF	TGTGCCAGCCAAGGACAGGGGGCGAACACCGGGGAGCTGTTTTTT	TRBJ2-2	once	TRBD1	TRBV18
CASSRQSTGGQETQYF	TGTGCCAGTAGCAGACAATCGACAGGCGGCCAAGAGACCCAGTACTTC	TRBJ2-5	NA	NA	TRBV19
CASSLVTGGFYGYTF	TGTGCCAGCAGCTTAGTTACAGGGGGCTTCTATGGCTACACCTTC	TRBJ1-2	NA	TRBD1	TRBV7-6
CASRREGSNEKLFF	TGTGCCAGTAGACGAGAAGGGTCTAATGAAAAACTGTTTTTT	TRBJ1-4	NA	NA	TRBV19
CASSTGQGFAGYTF	TGTGCCAGTAGTACCGGACAGGGATTTGCTGGCTACACCTTC	TRBJ1-2	NA	TRBD1	TRBV19
CASSEVIETQYF	TGTGCCAGCAGTGAAGTTATAGAGACCCAGTACTTC	TRBJ2-5	NA	NA	TRBV2
CSASSTEAFF	TGCAGTGCTAGTTCCACTGAAGCTTTCTTT	TRBJ1-1	NA	NA	TRBV20-1
CASSYSGASYNEQFF	TGTGCCAGCAGTTACTCGGGGGCCTCCTACAATGAGCAGTTCTTC	TRBJ2-1	NA	NA	TRBV6-5
CASSPTGLTEAFF	TGTGCCAGCTCACCGACAGGGCTCACTGAAGCTTTCTTT	TRBJ1-1	NA	TRBD1	TRBV18
CASIRGTGVVYTEAFF	TGTGCCAGTATACGGGGGACAGGGGTGGTGTACACTGAAGCTTTCTTT	TRBJ1-1	NA	TRBD1	TRBV19
CASSDWTEAFF	TGTGCCAGCAGTGACTGGACTGAAGCTTTCTTT	TRBJ1-1	once	NA	TRBV6-2/TRBV6-3
CASSLGGTGSSGNTIYF	TGCGCCAGCAGCCTCGGGGGTACGGGGAGCTCTGGAAACACCATATATTTT	TRBJ1-3	few	NA	TRBV5-1
CAWSVQSRNQPQHF	TGTGCCTGGAGTGTCCAGTCGCGCAATCAGCCCCAGCATTTT	TRBJ1-5	NA	NA	TRBV30
CASSGQGDTGELFF	TGTGCCAGCAGTGGCCAGGGGGACACCGGGGAGCTGTTTTTT	TRBJ2-2	few	TRBD1	TRBV25-1
CASSRDRADTQYF	TGTGCCAGCAGCCGCGACAGGGCAGATACGCAGTATTTT	TRBJ2-3	NA	TRBD1	TRBV7-2
CASSPDRVVNEQFF	TGTGCCAGCAGCCCAGACAGGGTGGTCAATGAGCAGTTCTTC	TRBJ2-1	NA	TRBD1	TRBV11-2
CAFSWGQGARGYTF	TGTGCCTTCTCGTGGGGGCAGGGGGCTCGAGGCTACACCTTC	TRBJ1-2	NA	TRBD1	TRBV30